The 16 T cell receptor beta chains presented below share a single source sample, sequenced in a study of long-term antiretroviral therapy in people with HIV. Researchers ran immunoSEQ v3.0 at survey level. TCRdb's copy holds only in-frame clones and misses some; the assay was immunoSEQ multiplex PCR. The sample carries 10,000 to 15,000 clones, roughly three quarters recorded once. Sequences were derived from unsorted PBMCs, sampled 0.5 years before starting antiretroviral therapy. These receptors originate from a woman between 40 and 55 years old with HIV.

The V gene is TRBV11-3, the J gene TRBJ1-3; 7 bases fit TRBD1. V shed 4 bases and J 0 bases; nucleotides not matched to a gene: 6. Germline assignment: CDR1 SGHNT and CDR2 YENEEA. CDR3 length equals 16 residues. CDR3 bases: TGTGCCAGCAGCTCTAGAGGACAGGCCTCTGGAAACACCATATATTTT. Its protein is CASSSRGQASGNTIYF.

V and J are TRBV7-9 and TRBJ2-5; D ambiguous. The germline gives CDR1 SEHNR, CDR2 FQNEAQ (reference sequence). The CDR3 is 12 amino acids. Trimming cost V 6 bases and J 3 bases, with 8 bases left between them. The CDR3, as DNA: TGTGCCAGCAGTAGGCTGAAAGAGACCCAGTACTTC. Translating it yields CASSRLKETQYF.

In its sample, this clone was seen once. The chain's CDR3 is CASSSTGGNGYTF. As DNA, the CDR3 is TGTGCCAGCAGCTCGACAGGGGGCAACGGCTACACCTTC. The chain recombines TRBV11-2 with TRBJ1-2; the match to TRBD1 covers 10 bases. The ends lost 4 bases at V and 8 bases at J; junction bases unmatched: 4. In germline, CDR1 is SGHAT, CDR2 FQNNGV. This CDR3 has 13 amino acids.

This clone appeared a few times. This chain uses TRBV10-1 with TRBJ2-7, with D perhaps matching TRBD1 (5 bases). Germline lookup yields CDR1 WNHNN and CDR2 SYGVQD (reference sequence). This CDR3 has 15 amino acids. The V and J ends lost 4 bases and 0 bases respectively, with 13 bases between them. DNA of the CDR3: TGCGCCAGCAGTGCTCCTGGCAGGGACTCCTACGAGCAGTACTTC. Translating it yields CASSAPGRDSYEQYF.

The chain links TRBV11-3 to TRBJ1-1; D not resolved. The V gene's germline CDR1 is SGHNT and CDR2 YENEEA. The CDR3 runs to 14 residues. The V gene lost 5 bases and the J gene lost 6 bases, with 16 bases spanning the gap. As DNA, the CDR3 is TGTGCCAGCAGCCAGGCGGGGTGGGAGGCTGAAGCTTTCTTT. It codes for CASSQAGWEAEAFF.

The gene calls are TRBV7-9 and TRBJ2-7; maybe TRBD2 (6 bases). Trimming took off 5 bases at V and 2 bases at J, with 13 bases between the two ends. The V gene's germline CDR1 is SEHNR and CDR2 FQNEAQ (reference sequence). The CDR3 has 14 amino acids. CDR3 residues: CASSLGGATYEQYF. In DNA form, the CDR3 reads TGTGCCAGCAGCCTGGGCGGGGCCACCTACGAGCAGTACTTC.

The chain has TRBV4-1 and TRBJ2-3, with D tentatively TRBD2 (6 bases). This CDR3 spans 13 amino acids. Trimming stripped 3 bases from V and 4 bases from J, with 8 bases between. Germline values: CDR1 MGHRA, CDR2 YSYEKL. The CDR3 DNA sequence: TGCGCCAGCAGCCAGATAGCGGCAGATACGCAGTATTTT. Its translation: CASSQIAADTQYF.

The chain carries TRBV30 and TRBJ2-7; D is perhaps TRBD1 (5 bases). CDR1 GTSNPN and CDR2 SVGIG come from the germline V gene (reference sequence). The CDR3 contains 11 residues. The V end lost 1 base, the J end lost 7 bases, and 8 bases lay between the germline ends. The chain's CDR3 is CAWSDRQEQYF. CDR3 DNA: TGTGCCTGGAGTGATCGACAGGAGCAGTACTTC.

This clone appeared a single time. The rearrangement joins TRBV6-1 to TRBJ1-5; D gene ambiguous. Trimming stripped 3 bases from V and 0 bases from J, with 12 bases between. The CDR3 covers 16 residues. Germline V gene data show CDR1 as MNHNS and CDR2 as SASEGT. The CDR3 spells CASSEFYGYSNQPQHF. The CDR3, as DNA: TGTGCCAGCAGTGAGTTCTACGGATATAGCAATCAGCCCCAGCATTTT.

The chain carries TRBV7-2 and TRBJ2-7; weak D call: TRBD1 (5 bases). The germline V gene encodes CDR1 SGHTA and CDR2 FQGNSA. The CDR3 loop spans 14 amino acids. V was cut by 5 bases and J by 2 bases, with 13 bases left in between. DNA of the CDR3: TGTGCCAGCAGCCCTGAAGGGGCGGCCTACGAGCAGTACTTC. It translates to CASSPEGAAYEQYF. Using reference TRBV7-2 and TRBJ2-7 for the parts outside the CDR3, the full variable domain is GAGVSQSPSNKVTEKGKDVELRCDPISGHTALYWYRQSLGQGLEFLIYFQGNSAPDKSGLPSDRFSAERTGGSVSTLTIQRTQQEDSAVYLCASSPEGAAYEQYFGPGTRLTVT.

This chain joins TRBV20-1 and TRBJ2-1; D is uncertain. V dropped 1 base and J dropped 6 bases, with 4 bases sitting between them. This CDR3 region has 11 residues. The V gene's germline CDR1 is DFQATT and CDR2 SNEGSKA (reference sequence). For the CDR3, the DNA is TGCAGTGCTAGAGTGGGCAATGAGCAGTTCTTC. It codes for CSARVGNEQFF.

CDR3 protein: CASSRDPFTGPTQYF. In DNA form, the CDR3 reads TGCGCCAGCAGCCGAGACCCGTTCACCGGGCCTACGCAGTATTTT. This chain joins TRBV5-1 and TRBJ2-3, with D hard to call. With 4 bases removed from V and 8 bases from J, the gap between germline ends came to 20 bases. CDR1 SGHRS and CDR2 YFSETQ come from the germline V gene. The CDR3 length is 15 residues.

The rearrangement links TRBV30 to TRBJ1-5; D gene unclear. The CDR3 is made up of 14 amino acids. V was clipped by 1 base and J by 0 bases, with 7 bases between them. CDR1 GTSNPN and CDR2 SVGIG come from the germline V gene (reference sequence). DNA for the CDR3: TGTGCCTGGAGTGAAGAGTATAGCAATCAGCCCCAGCATTTT. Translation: CAWSEEYSNQPQHF.

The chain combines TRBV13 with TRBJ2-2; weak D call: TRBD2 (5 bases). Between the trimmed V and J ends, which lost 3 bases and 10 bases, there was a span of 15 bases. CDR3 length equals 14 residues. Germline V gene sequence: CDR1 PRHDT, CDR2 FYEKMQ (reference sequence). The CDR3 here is CASSFGGGAEELFF. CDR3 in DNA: TGTGCCAGCAGCTTCGGCGGAGGCGCAGAGGAGCTGTTTTTT.

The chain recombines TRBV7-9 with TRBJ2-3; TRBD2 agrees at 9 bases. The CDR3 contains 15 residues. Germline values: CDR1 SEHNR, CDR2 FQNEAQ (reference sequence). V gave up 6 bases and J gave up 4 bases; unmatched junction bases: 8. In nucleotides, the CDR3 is TGTGCCAGCAGGTGGGGACTAGCCCTGGCAGATACGCAGTATTTT. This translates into CASRWGLALADTQYF. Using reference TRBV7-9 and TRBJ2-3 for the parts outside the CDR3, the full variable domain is DTGVSQNPRHKITKRGQNVTFRCDPISEHNRLYWYRQTLGQGPEFLTYFQNEAQLEKSRLLSDRFSAERPKGSFSTLEIQRTEQGDSAMYLCASRWGLALADTQYFGPGTRLTVL.

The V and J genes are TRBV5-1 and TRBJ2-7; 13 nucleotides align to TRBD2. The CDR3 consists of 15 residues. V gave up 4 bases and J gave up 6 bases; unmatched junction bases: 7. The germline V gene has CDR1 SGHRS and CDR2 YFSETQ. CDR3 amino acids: CASSRTSGSFAEQYF. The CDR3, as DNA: TGCGCCAGCAGCAGGACTAGCGGGAGTTTCGCCGAGCAGTACTTC.